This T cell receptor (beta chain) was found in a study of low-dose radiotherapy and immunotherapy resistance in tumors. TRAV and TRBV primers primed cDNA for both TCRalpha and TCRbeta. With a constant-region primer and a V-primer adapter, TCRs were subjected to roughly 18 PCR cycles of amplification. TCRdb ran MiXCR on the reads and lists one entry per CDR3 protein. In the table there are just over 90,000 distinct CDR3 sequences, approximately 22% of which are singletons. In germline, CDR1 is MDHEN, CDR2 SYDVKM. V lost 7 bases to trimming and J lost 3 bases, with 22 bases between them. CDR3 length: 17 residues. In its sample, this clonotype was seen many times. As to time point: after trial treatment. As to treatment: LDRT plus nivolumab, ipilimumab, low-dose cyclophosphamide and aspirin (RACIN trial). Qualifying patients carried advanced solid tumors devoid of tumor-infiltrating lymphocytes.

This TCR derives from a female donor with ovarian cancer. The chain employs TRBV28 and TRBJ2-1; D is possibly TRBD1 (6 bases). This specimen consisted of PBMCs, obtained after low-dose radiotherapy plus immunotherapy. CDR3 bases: TGTGCCAGCAACCCTCCTTCCGGGACAATACTCTACAATGAGCAGTTCTTC. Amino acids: CASNPPSGTILYNEQFF. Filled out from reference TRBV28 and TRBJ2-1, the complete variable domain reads DVKVTQSSRYLVKRTGEKVFLECVQDMDHENMFWYRQDPGLGLRLIYFSYDVKMKEKGDIPEGYSVSREKKERFSLILESASTNQTSMYLCASNPPSGTILYNEQFFGPGTRLTVL.